A selection of T cell receptor beta chains follows, all from one sample in a study of blood T cell repertoires in COVID-19. This table comes from immunoSEQ multiplex PCR, and its TCRdb copy is limited to in-frame clones, with some not included. The sample consists of over 150,000 clones, 80% to 90% of them appearing once. Sequencing was carried out using peripheral blood. The source is a young man with acute or convalescent COVID-19. CDR3s include the opening cysteine and the closing phenylalanine or tryptophan. The order of the fields is V gene, clone size, D gene, J gene, CDR3 protein, CDR3 DNA. The D gene is left open where the match is weak. The size entry is marked missing in some rows and otherwise reads once, few, many or a size class.

TRBV7-3	-	TRBD2	TRBJ2-7	CASSLGPAGYYEQYF	TGTGCCAGCAGCTTAGGCCCAGCGGGGTACTACGAGCAGTACTTC
TRBV7-2	-	-	TRBJ2-7	CASSQFGLSYEQYF	TGTGCCAGCAGTCAATTCGGACTGTCCTACGAGCAGTACTTC
TRBV2	few	-	TRBJ1-2	CAEEGSSGYTF	TGTGCCGAGGAGGGGAGCAGTGGCTACACCTTC
TRBV5-5	-	-	TRBJ1-2	CASSFEQGAGAYGYTF	TGTGCCAGCAGCTTCGAACAGGGAGCGGGAGCCTATGGCTACACCTTC
TRBV3-1/TRBV3-2	-	-	TRBJ1-5	CASSLGLDNQPQHF	TGTGCCAGCAGCCTGGGCTTGGACAATCAGCCCCAGCATTTT
TRBV30	-	-	TRBJ1-2	CAWSVSLGADSRGYTF	TGTGCCTGGAGTGTATCCCTGGGTGCGGACAGCCGAGGCTACACCTTC
TRBV10-2	-	-	TRBJ1-2	CASTDSSNYGYTF	TGCGCCAGCACGGACTCTTCTAACTATGGCTACACCTTC
TRBV7-9	-	-	TRBJ2-3	CASSLAGRRSTDTQYF	TGTGCCAGCAGCTTAGCGGGGAGACGGAGCACAGATACGCAGTATTTT
TRBV19	-	TRBD1	TRBJ1-1	CASGDRDRTEAFF	TGTGCCAGCGGGGACAGGGATCGGACTGAAGCTTTCTTT
TRBV19	-	-	TRBJ1-1	CASSTPGLPNTEAFF	TGTGCCAGTAGTACCCCGGGACTTCCGAACACTGAAGCTTTCTTT
TRBV11-2	-	TRBD2	TRBJ2-5	CASSLVGLAFYQETQYF	TGTGCCAGCAGCTTAGTGGGACTAGCGTTTTACCAAGAGACCCAGTACTTC
TRBV6-5	few	-	TRBJ1-6	CALSLGTSNNSPLHF	TGTGCTCTGTCTTTGGGGACATCTAATAATTCACCCCTCCACTTT
TRBV28	-	-	TRBJ2-3	CASTPRQAYYTDTQYF	TGTGCCAGCACCCCCCGGCAGGCCTATTACACAGATACGCAGTATTTT
TRBV15	-	TRBD1	TRBJ1-2	CATSRAGQGYGYTF	TGTGCCACCAGCAGGGCAGGACAGGGCTATGGCTACACCTTC
TRBV7-5	-	-	TRBJ2-7	CASYSYEQYF	TGTGCCAGTTACAGCTACGAGCAGTACTTC
TRBV7-2	-	TRBD1	TRBJ2-7	CASSLTGVQYF	TGTGCCAGCAGCTTAACAGGGGTGCAGTACTTC
TRBV30	few	-	TRBJ1-1	CAWSRPPGSTEAFF	TGTGCCTGGAGCCGCCCTCCGGGGTCCACTGAAGCTTTCTTT
TRBV19	-	TRBD1	TRBJ2-6	CASSKRATGSGANVLTF	TGTGCCAGTAGTAAACGAGCGACAGGGTCTGGGGCCAACGTCCTGACTTTC
TRBV3-1/TRBV3-2	-	-	TRBJ1-2	CASSPRPGGNYGYTF	TGTGCCAGCAGTCCAAGACCGGGGGGTAACTATGGCTACACCTTC
TRBV28	-	-	TRBJ1-5	CASSFGGAANQPQHF	TGTGCCAGCAGTTTTGGAGGGGCAGCCAATCAGCCCCAGCATTTT
TRBV7-9	-	-	TRBJ1-4	CASSPSGIQGMGEKLFF	TGTGCCAGCAGCCCATCCGGGATACAGGGAATGGGTGAAAAACTGTTTTTT
TRBV30	-	TRBD1	TRBJ1-2	CAWSAYRGRLYGYTF	TGTGCCTGGAGTGCCTACAGGGGGCGTCTCTATGGCTACACCTTC
TRBV25-1	-	-	TRBJ1-2	CASRAGLGYGYTF	TGTGCCAGCAGGGCAGGGCTTGGCTATGGCTACACCTTC
TRBV27	-	TRBD1	TRBJ1-1	CASRRQGVRTEAFF	TGTGCCAGCAGAAGACAGGGAGTGAGGACTGAAGCTTTCTTT
TRBV28	-	TRBD1	TRBJ2-7	CASSNRDRVAYEQYF	TGTGCCAGCAGCAACCGAGACAGGGTCGCCTACGAGCAGTACTTC
TRBV28	-	-	TRBJ2-5	CASSLSRPQETQYF	TGTGCCAGCAGTTTATCGCGGCCACAAGAGACCCAGTACTTC
TRBV7-6	-	-	TRBJ1-5	CASSLNPGPRVNQPQHF	TGTGCCAGCAGCTTAAATCCAGGCCCACGCGTCAATCAGCCCCAGCATTTT
TRBV24-1	-	TRBD2	TRBJ2-1	CATSDGLAGTYNEQFF	TGTGCCACCAGTGATGGTCTAGCGGGAACCTACAATGAGCAGTTCTTC
TRBV28	-	-	TRBJ2-1	CASSLLNEQFF	TGTGCCAGCAGTTTACTGAATGAGCAGTTCTTC
TRBV29-1	-	-	TRBJ1-1	CSAGGANTEAFF	TGCAGCGCCGGGGGGGCAAACACTGAAGCTTTCTTT
TRBV28	-	TRBD1	TRBJ2-7	CASTTGGAYEQYF	TGTGCCAGCACCACAGGGGGCGCATACGAGCAGTACTTC
TRBV30	-	-	TRBJ1-4	CAWSGAPIRNEKLFF	TGTGCCTGGAGTGGGGCCCCTATTAGGAACGAAAAACTGTTTTTT
TRBV7-2	once	-	TRBJ1-2	CASSFDRSDYGYTF	TGTGCCAGCAGCTTCGACAGGAGTGACTATGGCTACACCTTC